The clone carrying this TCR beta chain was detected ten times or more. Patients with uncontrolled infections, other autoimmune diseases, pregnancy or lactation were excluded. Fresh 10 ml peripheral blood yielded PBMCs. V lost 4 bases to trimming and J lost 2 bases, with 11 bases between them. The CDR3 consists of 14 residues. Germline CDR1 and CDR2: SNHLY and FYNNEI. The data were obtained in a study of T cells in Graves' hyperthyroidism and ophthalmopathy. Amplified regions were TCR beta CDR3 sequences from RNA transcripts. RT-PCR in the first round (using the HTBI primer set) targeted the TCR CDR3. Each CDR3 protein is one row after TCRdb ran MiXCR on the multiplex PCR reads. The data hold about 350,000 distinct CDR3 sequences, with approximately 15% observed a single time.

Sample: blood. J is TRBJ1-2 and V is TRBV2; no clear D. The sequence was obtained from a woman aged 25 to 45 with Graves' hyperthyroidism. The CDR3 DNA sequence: TGTGCCAGCAGTGCAACTCCAAACAACTATGGCTACACCTTC. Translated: CASSATPNNYGYTF.